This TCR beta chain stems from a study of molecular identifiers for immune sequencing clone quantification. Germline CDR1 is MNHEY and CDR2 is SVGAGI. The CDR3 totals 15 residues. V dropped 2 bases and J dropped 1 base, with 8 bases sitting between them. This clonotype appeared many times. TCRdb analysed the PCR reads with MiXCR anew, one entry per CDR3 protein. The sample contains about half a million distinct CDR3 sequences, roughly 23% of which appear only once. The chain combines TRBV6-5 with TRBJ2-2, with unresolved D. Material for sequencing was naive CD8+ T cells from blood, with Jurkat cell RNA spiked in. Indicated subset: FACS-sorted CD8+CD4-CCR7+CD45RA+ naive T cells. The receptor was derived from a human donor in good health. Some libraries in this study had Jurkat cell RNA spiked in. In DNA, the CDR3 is TGTGCCAGCAGTTACGGCCTAGGGAACACCGGGGAGCTGTTTTTT. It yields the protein CASSYGLGNTGELFF.